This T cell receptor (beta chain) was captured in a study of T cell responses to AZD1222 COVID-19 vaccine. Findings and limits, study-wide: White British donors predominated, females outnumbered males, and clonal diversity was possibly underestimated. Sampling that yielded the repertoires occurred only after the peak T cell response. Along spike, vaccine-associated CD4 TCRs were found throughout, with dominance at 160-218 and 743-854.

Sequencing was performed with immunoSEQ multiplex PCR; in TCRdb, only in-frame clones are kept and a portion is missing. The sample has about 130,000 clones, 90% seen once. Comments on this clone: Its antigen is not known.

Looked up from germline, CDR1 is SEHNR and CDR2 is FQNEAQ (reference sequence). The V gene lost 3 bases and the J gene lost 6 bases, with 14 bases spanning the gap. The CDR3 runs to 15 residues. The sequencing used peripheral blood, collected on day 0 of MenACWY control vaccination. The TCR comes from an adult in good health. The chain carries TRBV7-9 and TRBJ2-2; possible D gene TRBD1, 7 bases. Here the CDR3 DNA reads TGTGCCAGCAGCTTGGCAGGGGGGAAGGCCGGGGAGCTGTTTTTT. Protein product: CASSLAGGKAGELFF.